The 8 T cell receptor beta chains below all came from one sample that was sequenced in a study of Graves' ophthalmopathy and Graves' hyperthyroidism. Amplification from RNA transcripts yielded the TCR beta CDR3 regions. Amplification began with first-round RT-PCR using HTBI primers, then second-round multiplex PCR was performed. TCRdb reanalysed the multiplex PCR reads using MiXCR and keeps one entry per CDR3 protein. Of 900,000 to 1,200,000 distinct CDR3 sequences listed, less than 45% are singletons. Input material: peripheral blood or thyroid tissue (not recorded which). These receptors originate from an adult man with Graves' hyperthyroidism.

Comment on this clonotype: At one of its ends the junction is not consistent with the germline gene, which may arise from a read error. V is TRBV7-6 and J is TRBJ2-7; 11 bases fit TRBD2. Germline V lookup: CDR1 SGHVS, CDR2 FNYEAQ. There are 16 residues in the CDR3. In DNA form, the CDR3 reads TGTGCCAGCAGCTTGGGACTAGCGGATCCCACCGGGGAGCTGTACTTC. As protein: CASSLGLADPTGELYF. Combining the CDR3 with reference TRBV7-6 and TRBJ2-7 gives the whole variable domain GAGVSQSPRYKVTKRGQDVALRCDPISGHVSLYWYRQALGQGPEFLTYFNYEAQQDKSGLPNDRFSAERPEGSISTLTIQRTEQRDSAMYRCASSLGLADPTGELYFGPGTRLTVT.

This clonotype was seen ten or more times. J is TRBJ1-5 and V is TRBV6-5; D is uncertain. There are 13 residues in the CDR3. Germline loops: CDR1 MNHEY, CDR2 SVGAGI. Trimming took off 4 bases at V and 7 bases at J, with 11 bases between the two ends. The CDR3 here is CASSSKGDQPQHF. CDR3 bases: TGTGCCAGCAGTTCGAAGGGCGACCAGCCCCAGCATTTT.

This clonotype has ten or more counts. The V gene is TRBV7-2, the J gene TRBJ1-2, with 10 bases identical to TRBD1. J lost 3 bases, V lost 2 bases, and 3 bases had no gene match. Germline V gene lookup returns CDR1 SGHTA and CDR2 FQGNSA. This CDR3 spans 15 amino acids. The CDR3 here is CASSLRQGADYGYTF. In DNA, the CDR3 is TGTGCCAGCAGCTTAAGACAGGGGGCTGACTATGGCTACACCTTC.

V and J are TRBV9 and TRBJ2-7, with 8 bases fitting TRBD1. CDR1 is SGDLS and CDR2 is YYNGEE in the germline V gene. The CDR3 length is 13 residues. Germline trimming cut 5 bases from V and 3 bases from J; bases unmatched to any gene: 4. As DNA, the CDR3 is TGTGCCAGCAGTGACGGACAGGGCTACGAGCAGTACTTC. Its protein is CASSDGQGYEQYF.

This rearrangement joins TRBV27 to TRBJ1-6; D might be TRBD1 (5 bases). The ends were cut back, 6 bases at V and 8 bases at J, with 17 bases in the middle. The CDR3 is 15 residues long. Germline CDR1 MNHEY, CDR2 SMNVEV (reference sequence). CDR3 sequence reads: CASRPAGGGYSPLHF. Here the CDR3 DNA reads TGTGCCAGCAGGCCCGCGGGGGGAGGGTATTCACCCCTCCACTTT.

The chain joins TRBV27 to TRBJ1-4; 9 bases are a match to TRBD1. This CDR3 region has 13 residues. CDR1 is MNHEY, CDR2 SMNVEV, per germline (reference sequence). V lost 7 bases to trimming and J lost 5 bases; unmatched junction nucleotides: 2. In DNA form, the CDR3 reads TGTGCCAGCAAGGGGACAGGGAATGAAAAACTGTTTTTT. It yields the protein CASKGTGNEKLFF. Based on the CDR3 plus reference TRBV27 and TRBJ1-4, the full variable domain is EAQVTQNPRYLITVTGKKLTVTCSQNMNHEYMSWYRQDPGLGLRQIYYSMNVEVTDKGDVPEGYKVSRKEKRNFPLILESPSPNQTSLYFCASKGTGNEKLFFGSGTQLSVL.

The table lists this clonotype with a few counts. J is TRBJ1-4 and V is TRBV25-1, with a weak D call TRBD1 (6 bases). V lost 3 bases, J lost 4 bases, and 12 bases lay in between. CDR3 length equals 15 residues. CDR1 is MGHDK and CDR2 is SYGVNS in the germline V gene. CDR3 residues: CASSDSGADNEKLFF. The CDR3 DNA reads TGTGCCAGCAGTGATTCGGGGGCGGATAATGAAAAACTGTTTTTT.

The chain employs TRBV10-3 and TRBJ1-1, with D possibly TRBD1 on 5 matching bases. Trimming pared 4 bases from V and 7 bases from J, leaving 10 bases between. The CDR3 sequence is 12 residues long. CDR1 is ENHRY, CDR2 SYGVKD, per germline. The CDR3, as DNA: TGTGCCATCAGTGGCAGGGAGGGTGAAGCTTTCTTT. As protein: CAISGREGEAFF.